Reported below is one T cell receptor beta chain. The data belong to a study of control samples from healthy donors and cancer patients. The data were produced by immunoSEQ multiplex PCR, yet TCRdb's version contains in-frame clones alone and is incomplete. The table records approximately 100,000 clones, more than 75% of them present only once. Germline V gene lookup returns CDR1 MGHRA and CDR2 YSYEKL. This CDR3 is built from 19 residues. Trimming removed 0 bases from V and 3 bases from J; junction bases left unmatched: 9. The sequence came from a man under 40 in good health. The chain recombines TRBV4-1 with TRBJ2-4; TRBD2 matches 12 bases. The sequencing sample was made of blood. The CDR3 loop reads CASSQDVASGGAGKNIQYF. The CDR3 nucleotides read TGCGCCAGCAGCCAAGACGTAGCTAGCGGGGGGGCCGGCAAAAACATTCAGTACTTC.